This T cell receptor (beta chain) was captured in a study of OX40 agonist ivuxolimab in advanced cancers. Study background: Prior therapy, whether anti-PD-1, anti-PD-L1 or anti-CTLA-4, was allowed, and more than 35% had some.

A remark on this clone: As yet, its antigen is unknown. Other DNA sequences within the sample encode an identical CDR3.

TCRdb keeps only in-frame clones here, not all; method: immunoSEQ multiplex PCR. The data hold 50,000 to 60,000 clones, with 85% to 90% observed a single time. The CDR3 runs 12 residues. Between the trimmed V and J ends, which lost 4 bases and 4 bases, there was a span of 9 bases. CDR1 and CDR2 (germline): SQVTM, ANQGSEA. Study findings and constraints: Relatively little clonal expansion, among the lowest observed, appeared in partial responders at 0.1-3.0 mg/kg.

This sequence originates from an adult with an advanced solid tumor such as melanoma, head and neck, liver or kidney cancer. This specimen consisted of CD4+ or CD8+ T cells sorted from blood, obtained in a trial of the OX40 agonist ivuxolimab. V gene TRBV29-1 combines with J gene TRBJ2-3; D may be TRBD2 (7 bases). The chain's CDR3 is CSVVGGPDTQYF. The CDR3 DNA is TGCAGCGTTGTGGGGGGGCCAGATACGCAGTATTTT.